What follows are 10 T cell receptor beta chains derived from one specimen sequenced in a study of CD8 T cells in ankylosing spondylitis. General study points: Seemingly characteristic of ankylosing spondylitis blood was a TCR beta motif consisting of under 10 highly homologous variants.

Each CDR3 protein gets one entry after TCRdb re-called the 5' RACE reads with MiXCR. The sample yields roughly 440,000 distinct CDR3 sequences, roughly 15% seen once. The antigens of these receptors remain unknown. The sequenced material came from blood, either unsorted or a sorted T cell fraction (not recorded which). These receptors were obtained from a male donor with ankylosing spondylitis.

The chain has TRBV6-1 and TRBJ2-5, with TRBD2 as a possible D gene (5 bases). The CDR3 is made up of 13 amino acids. Trimming took off 5 bases at V and 5 bases at J, with 12 bases between the two ends. The V gene's germline CDR1 is MNHNS and CDR2 SASEGT. Here the CDR3 reads CASSPTTGETQYF. The CDR3 nucleotides read TGTGCCAGCAGTCCGACGACGGGGGAGACCCAGTACTTC.

V is TRBV3-1 and J is TRBJ2-7; the D is unclear. CDR3 length: 13 amino acids. V lost 3 bases and J lost 1, with 7 bases in between. Germline CDR1 is LGHDT and CDR2 is YNNKEL (reference sequence). The CDR3 protein is CASSHHRSYEQYF. Written as DNA, the CDR3 is TGTGCCAGCAGCCACCACCGGTCCTACGAGCAGTACTTC.

This clonotype was seen once. In DNA form, the CDR3 reads TGTGCCAGCAGCGCTACACAGGGCTCCTATGGCTACACCTTC. Its protein is CASSATQGSYGYTF. This chain joins TRBV11-2 and TRBJ1-2; a weak D match, TRBD1 (6 bases). CDR1 and CDR2 from the germline V gene are SGHAT and FQNNGV. CDR3 length: 14 residues. Trimming cost V 5 bases and J 4 bases, with 14 bases left between them.

The chain joins TRBV2 to TRBJ2-4; D unresolved. CDR1 and CDR2 from the germline V gene are SNHLY and FYNNEI. This CDR3 contains 18 residues. V was cut by 1 base and J by 2 bases, with 18 bases left in between. The DNA for the CDR3 is TGTGCCAGCAGTGAAGACGTCCCTTTCGTTGGTACCAAAAACATTCAGTACTTC. It specifies CASSEDVPFVGTKNIQYF. Supplemented by reference TRBV2 and TRBJ2-4, the full variable domain reads EPEVTQTPSHQVTQMGQEVILRCVPISNHLYFYWYRQILGQKVEFLVSFYNNEISEKSEIFDDQFSVERPDGSNFTLKIRSTKLEDSAMYFCASSEDVPFVGTKNIQYFGAGTRLSVL.

In this sample, this clonotype turned up many times. This chain links TRBV15 with TRBJ2-5, with D unresolved. This CDR3 comprises 16 residues. Trimming pared 0 bases from V and 5 bases from J, leaving 16 bases between. Germline lookup yields CDR1 LNHNV and CDR2 YYDKDF (reference sequence). CDR3 residues: CATSRDGRSSRETQYF. CDR3 sequence (DNA): TGTGCCACCAGCAGAGATGGTCGGAGCTCGAGGGAGACCCAGTACTTC.

The chain couples TRBV27 to TRBJ2-3; 7 nucleotides align to TRBD1. The junction had 8 bases not matched to a gene; V was cut back by 6 bases and J by 2 bases. The CDR3 totals 15 residues. The V gene's germline CDR1 is MNHEY and CDR2 SMNVEV (reference sequence). The CDR3 DNA follows: TGTGCCAGCAGAGGGACAGCTAGAAACACAGATACGCAGTATTTT. Residues: CASRGTARNTDTQYF.

This clonotype was recorded many times. The chain recombines TRBV4-1 with TRBJ1-2; D ambiguous. The CDR3 loop spans 14 amino acids. The V gene's germline CDR1 is MGHRA and CDR2 YSYEKL. Trimming shortened V by 4 bases and J by 2 bases, and 11 bases separated the two germline ends. In DNA, the CDR3 is TGCGCCAGCAGCCCCACCGGGGTGAACTATGGCTACACCTTC. This gives the protein CASSPTGVNYGYTF.

This rearrangement joins TRBV11-2 to TRBJ2-1; tentatively, D is TRBD1 or TRBD2 (6 bases each). Germline V CDR1 and CDR2: SGHAT, FQNNGV. The CDR3 runs to 14 residues. Trimming left V 5 bases short and J 13 bases short, with 21 bases between. Here the CDR3 reads CASSARPPPGAQFF. CDR3 sequence (DNA): TGTGCCAGCAGCGCTAGGCCTCCCCCGGGGGCCCAGTTCTTC.

Many counts were recorded for this clonotype. This chain connects TRBV12-3 or TRBV12-4 to TRBJ1-4; no firm D call. V was shortened by 5 bases and J by 6 bases, with 16 bases between the two germline ends. This CDR3 comprises 15 residues. The CDR3 coding sequence is TGTGCCAGCAGTCTTGGCGGAGTATGGGATGAAAAACTGTTTTTT. Translation gives CASSLGGVWDEKLFF.

This clonotype was observed a few times. The J gene is TRBJ2-7, the V gene TRBV7-9; TRBD1 is a possible D gene (6 bases). Germline V gene data show CDR1 as SEHNR and CDR2 as FQNEAQ (reference sequence). Between the trimmed V and J ends, which lost 4 bases and 0 bases, there was a span of 16 bases. CDR3 size: 16 residues. CDR3 protein: CASSSTDSDRSYEQYF. The CDR3 coding sequence is TGTGCCAGCAGCTCCACGGACAGCGACCGCTCCTACGAGCAGTACTTC.